A selection of T cell receptor beta chains follows, all from one sample in a study of long-term antiretroviral therapy in people with HIV. Method: immunoSEQ multiplex PCR; TCRdb's copy keeps in-frame clones and lacks some. The sample has about 24,000 clones, 70% to 85% seen once. The source was unsorted PBMCs, collected 4.4 years after starting antiretroviral therapy. These receptors came from a man aged 25-45 years with HIV. Each CDR3 is given with its conserved first and last residue. The order of the fields is clone size, V gene, J gene, D gene, CDR3 protein, CDR3 DNA. D genes are given only for firm matches. Clone sizes are given selectively: once, few, many, or a class where the clone is expanded.

clone size: -
V gene: TRBV5-1
J gene: TRBJ2-1
D gene: TRBD2
CDR3 protein: CASSLELALYNEQFF
CDR3 DNA: TGCGCCAGCAGCTTGGAACTAGCGCTCTACAATGAGCAGTTCTTC

clone size: -
V gene: TRBV7-9
J gene: TRBJ1-1
D gene: -
CDR3 protein: CASSLSQGSNTEAFF
CDR3 DNA: TGTGCCAGCAGCTTATCGCAGGGTTCGAACACTGAAGCTTTCTTT

clone size: -
V gene: TRBV9
J gene: TRBJ2-1
D gene: TRBD1
CDR3 protein: CASSDKDRGGNEQFF
CDR3 DNA: TGTGCCAGCAGCGACAAGGACAGGGGTGGAAATGAGCAGTTCTTC

clone size: -
V gene: TRBV27
J gene: TRBJ1-1
D gene: -
CDR3 protein: CASSFIGEGGNTEAFF
CDR3 DNA: TGTGCCAGCAGTTTTATAGGGGAGGGAGGGAACACTGAAGCTTTCTTT

clone size: once
V gene: TRBV28
J gene: TRBJ2-7
D gene: TRBD1
CDR3 protein: CASSETGGPYEQYF
CDR3 DNA: TGTGCCAGCAGTGAGACAGGGGGCCCATACGAGCAGTACTTC

clone size: -
V gene: TRBV11-2
J gene: TRBJ2-3
D gene: -
CDR3 protein: CASSLGQRADTQYF
CDR3 DNA: TGTGCCAGCAGCTTAGGCCAGCGGGCAGATACGCAGTATTTT

clone size: -
V gene: TRBV6-5
J gene: TRBJ1-2
D gene: -
CDR3 protein: CASFSLLWSYGYTF
CDR3 DNA: TGTGCCAGCTTCTCGTTATTGTGGAGCTATGGCTACACCTTC

clone size: -
V gene: TRBV19
J gene: TRBJ2-2
D gene: -
CDR3 protein: CASSMGARGTGELFF
CDR3 DNA: TGTGCCAGTAGTATGGGGGCGCGGGGCACCGGGGAGCTGTTTTTT

clone size: -
V gene: TRBV4-3
J gene: TRBJ2-3
D gene: -
CDR3 protein: CASSQSGADTQYF
CDR3 DNA: TGCGCCAGCAGCCAATCGGGGGCAGATACGCAGTATTTT

clone size: few
V gene: TRBV27
J gene: TRBJ2-7
D gene: TRBD1
CDR3 protein: CASSLLAGTGYYEQYF
CDR3 DNA: TGTGCCAGCAGTTTATTAGCCGGGACAGGGTACTACGAGCAGTACTTC

clone size: -
V gene: TRBV5-4
J gene: TRBJ2-1
D gene: TRBD1
CDR3 protein: CASSLDPGQGLSEQFF
CDR3 DNA: TGTGCCAGCAGCTTGGATCCGGGACAGGGGTTGAGTGAGCAGTTCTTC

clone size: -
V gene: TRBV4-1
J gene: TRBJ1-4
D gene: -
CDR3 protein: CASSPMGMEEKLFF
CDR3 DNA: TGCGCCAGCAGCCCCATGGGCATGGAGGAAAAACTGTTTTTT

clone size: -
V gene: TRBV28
J gene: TRBJ1-5
D gene: -
CDR3 protein: CASSLPGGAQHF
CDR3 DNA: TGTGCCAGCAGTTTACCCGGCGGAGCCCAGCATTTT

clone size: -
V gene: TRBV4-3
J gene: TRBJ2-2
D gene: TRBD2
CDR3 protein: CASSQFRSGTNTGELFF
CDR3 DNA: TGCGCCAGCAGCCAATTCCGTAGCGGGACGAACACCGGGGAGCTGTTTTTT

clone size: once
V gene: TRBV11-2
J gene: TRBJ1-3
D gene: -
CDR3 protein: CASSHWRGMRNTIYF
CDR3 DNA: TGTGCCAGCAGCCATTGGAGGGGTATGAGGAACACCATATATTTT

clone size: few
V gene: TRBV5-1
J gene: TRBJ1-6
D gene: TRBD1
CDR3 protein: CASSLDRVLNSPLHF
CDR3 DNA: TGCGCCAGCAGCTTAGACAGGGTGTTGAATTCACCCCTCCACTTT

clone size: -
V gene: TRBV10-2
J gene: TRBJ2-1
D gene: -
CDR3 protein: CASKPVRGGSYNEQFF
CDR3 DNA: TGCGCCAGCAAACCTGTAAGGGGGGGCTCCTACAATGAGCAGTTCTTC